A single TCR beta chain is shown here with its context. What it binds is unknown. This CDR3 comprises 15 residues. Trimming removed 9 bases from V and 5 bases from J, with 22 bases in between. The germline gives CDR1 LNHDA, CDR2 SQIVND (reference sequence). TCRdb's table, derived via immunoSEQ multiplex PCR, lists solely in-frame clones and lacks some. The sample has about 110,000 clones, about 88% seen once. The data stem from a study of PD-1 blockade in classical Hodgkin lymphoma. Every one of the patients relapsed after autologous stem cell transplantation (brentuximab vedotin exposure was variable). Notes on the study in general: TCR diversity in CD4+, not CD8+, cells rose significantly by C4D1.

This specimen was peripheral blood mononuclear cells (PBMCs), taken before the second cycle of nivolumab. The clonotype originates from a human donor with classical Hodgkin lymphoma. The J gene is TRBJ1-2, the V gene TRBV19; TRBD1 is a possible D gene (6 bases). In DNA form, the CDR3 reads TGTGCCAGCCTCCAGGCCCACAGGGCCGGGTATGGCTACACCTTC. Amino acid sequence: CASLQAHRAGYGYTF.